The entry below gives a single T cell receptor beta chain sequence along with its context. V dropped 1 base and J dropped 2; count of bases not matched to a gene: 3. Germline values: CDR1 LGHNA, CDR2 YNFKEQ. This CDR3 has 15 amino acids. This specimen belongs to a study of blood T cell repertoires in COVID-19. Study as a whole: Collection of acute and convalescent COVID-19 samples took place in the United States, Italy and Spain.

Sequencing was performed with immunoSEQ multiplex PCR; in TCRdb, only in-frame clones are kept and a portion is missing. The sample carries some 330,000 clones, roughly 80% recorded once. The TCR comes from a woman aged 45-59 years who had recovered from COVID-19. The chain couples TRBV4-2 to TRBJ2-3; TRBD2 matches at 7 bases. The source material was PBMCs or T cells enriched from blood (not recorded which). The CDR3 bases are TGTGCCAGCAGCCAAGCTAGCGGCAACACAGATACGCAGTATTTT. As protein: CASSQASGNTDTQYF.